This TCR beta chain came from a study of T cells in Graves' hyperthyroidism and ophthalmopathy. Newly diagnosed hyperthyroidism patients aged 18 to 65 years had disease lasting under 2 months. Patients with uncontrolled infections, other autoimmune diseases, pregnancy or lactation were excluded. Every diagnosis used clinical symptoms, serum thyroxine and TRAb, thyroid ultrasound and orbital computed tomography. The sample holds many counts of this clonotype. RNA transcripts were the template for amplifying TCR beta CDR3 regions. Researchers ran a first-round RT-PCR on the TCR CDR3 using the HTBI primer set. TCRdb passed the multiplex PCR reads through MiXCR, listing each CDR3 protein once. Found here are approximately 370,000 distinct CDR3 sequences, 15% of them singletons; the top ten hold around a third. The CDR3 consists of 15 residues. V trimming: 5 bases; J trimming: 5 bases; junction bases outside the gene matches: 7. Germline CDR1 and CDR2: SGHAT and FQNNGV.

J is TRBJ2-5 and V is TRBV11-2; 11 nucleotides agree with TRBD2. Sequencing was performed on blood. The origin of this receptor is a woman aged 25 to 39 with Graves' hyperthyroidism. This chain's CDR3 is CASSSSGRDWETQYF. The CDR3 nucleotides are TGTGCCAGCAGCAGTAGCGGGAGGGATTGGGAGACCCAGTACTTC.